In its sample, the clone carrying this T cell receptor beta chain was seen once. A read error may account for a junction end that differs from germline. The data derive from a study of PD-L1 blockade in urothelial cancer. Across the study: Timepoints chosen for blood analysis were 3 weeks (second dose) and 6 weeks after treatment start. Specimens of blood held a median count of roughly 140,000 T cells.

Patients yielded 1 to 8 samples each, pretreatment and on-treatment. Assay used: immunoSEQ multiplex PCR; TCRdb lists only in-frame clones, some missing. Among tens of thousands of clones listed, 80% to 95% were seen once. Germline assignment: CDR1 SGHTS and CDR2 YDEGEE. This CDR3 region has 17 residues. V usage is TRBV5-8 and J usage is TRBJ2-2; a possible D gene is TRBD2 (6 bases). This clonotype was obtained from a man aged 65 to 85 with urothelial cancer. This specimen was PBMCs, taken around atezolizumab (anti-PD-L1) treatment. CDR3 sequence reads: CATSLMSGTANTGELFF. DNA for the CDR3: TGTGCCACCAGCTTGATGTCAGGGACTGCAAACACCGGGGAGCTGTTTTTT.